The subject of this entry is one TCR beta chain. What antigen it recognizes has not been identified. One base away there is no much larger clone; base qualities are not given. The collaborating institutions used their own protocols to collect whole blood in K2EDTA tubes. For TCRbeta analysis, collaborators shipped samples as frozen whole blood, isolated PBMCs, or DNA extracted from either of those sample types. These data are taken from a study of blood T cell repertoires in COVID-19 (dated by TCRdb to the early 2020s). Regarding the study in general: The collaborator samples originated in the United States, Italy and Spain and spanned the acute and convalescent phases of COVID-19. The prospective study material was composed of cDNA or gDNA derived from T cells, B-cell-depleted T cells, or PBMCs. The dataset comprised deeply sampled blood TCRbeta repertoires from subjects exposed to, actively infected with, or recovered from COVID-19. The repertoires were released in a freely available public database meant as a resource for research on the immune response to SARS-CoV-2. The samples were drawn from the first 160 participants of the ongoing ImmuneRACE study and from 1,200 or so subjects provided by 6 global collaborators. Sample metadata almost always included a de-identified subject ID, COVID-19 status, age in years and sex. Where HLA class I and class II types were available, the types were taken from metadata supplied by the sample provider, not from assay-based typing.

Study-wide findings and limitations: The quantity of clinical and demographic metadata differed by source and by participant and was supplied without curation.

TCRbeta CDR3 regions were amplified from genomic DNA using the immunoSEQ Assay, a bias-controlled multiplex PCR. In the original analysis: Within the assay, amplification of reference gene primers was used to estimate how many nucleated cells each sample contained. To quantify the absolute abundance of each unique TCRbeta CDR3 rearrangement, sequence reads were collapsed and filtered. For each sample, productive Simpson clonality was calculated as the square root of Simpson's diversity index across productive rearrangements. TCRdb limited this immuneACCESS table to in-frame rearrangements with V and J called. A share of clones is missing; checked studies link under half to unresolved V genes, and the rest is unexplained. V, J and clone size are those of that table, while D and trimming were read from the DNA. The sample table shows under 250,000 clones, and around 81% are seen once. The ten most abundant clones make up 4% to 5.5% of the sample.

Sequencing was performed on peripheral blood. The sequence was obtained from a man in his forties or fifties with active or convalescent COVID-19.

The nucleotide sequence reads as follows: TGTGCCTGGAGTGTCGACAGCGGCAATCAGCCCCAGCATTTT. It specifies CAWSVDSGNQPQHF. This chain is built from TRBV30 and TRBJ1-5, and the D gene may be TRBD1, 5 bases matching. In the germline V gene (reference sequence), CDR1 corresponds to GTSNPN and CDR2 to SVGIG. V is reduced by 0 bases and J by 2 bases, leaving a spacing of 8 bases between them. From cysteine to phenylalanine, the CDR3 is 14 amino acids long. Solely the CDR3 DNA is kept, with 42 bases framed from the first base.